These T cell receptor beta chains were read from a single sample in a study of blood T cell repertoires in COVID-19. Only in-frame clones appear in the TCRdb table, and some are missing; sequencing was by immunoSEQ multiplex PCR. The table records 90,000 to 100,000 clones, roughly 89% of them present only once. What was sequenced was peripheral blood. The receptors stem from a human donor in a cohort sampled during active COVID-19. CDR3s include the opening cysteine and the closing phenylalanine or tryptophan. A D gene is named only where the DNA matches it firmly. A clone size is listed for some rows: how often the clone was seen (once, few, many), or a class if it is expanded.

>TRBJ2-4|NA|NA|TRBV30
CAWSPGVGNIQYF
TGTGCCTGGAGTCCTGGAGTCGGGAACATTCAGTACTTC
>TRBJ2-7|TRBD2|NA|TRBV4-1
CASSRSGLAGSYEQYF
TGCGCCAGCAGCCGATCCGGACTAGCCGGGTCCTACGAGCAGTACTTC
>TRBJ2-3|TRBD1|NA|TRBV7-3
CASSFDPQGTGTQYF
TGTGCCAGCAGCTTCGACCCTCAAGGGACAGGTACGCAGTATTTT
>TRBJ2-2|NA|once|TRBV7-3
CASSSRNTGELFF
TGTGCCAGCAGCTCTCGGAACACCGGGGAGCTGTTTTTT
>TRBJ2-1|TRBD2|NA|TRBV29-1
CSVVGGNEQFF
TGCAGCGTCGTGGGAGGGAATGAGCAGTTCTTC
>TRBJ2-1|NA|NA|TRBV11-2
CASSLVTPAGVREQFF
TGTGCCAGCAGCTTAGTCACCCCGGCAGGGGTTCGCGAGCAGTTCTTC
>TRBJ2-7|NA|NA|TRBV5-6
CASSFGDSAYEQYF
TGTGCCAGCAGCTTCGGAGACAGTGCCTACGAGCAGTACTTC
>TRBJ1-2|TRBD1|NA|TRBV5-4
CASSLVEGAGYTF
TGTGCCAGCAGCTTGGTGGAGGGGGCAGGCTACACCTTC
>TRBJ1-1|TRBD1|NA|TRBV5-1
CASRNQGGADTEAFF
TGCGCCAGCAGAAACCAAGGGGGCGCGGACACTGAAGCTTTCTTT
>TRBJ2-3|NA|NA|TRBV6-5
CASSYVAGDATDTQYF
TGTGCCAGCAGTTACGTTGCGGGCGATGCCACAGATACGCAGTATTTT
>TRBJ1-4|TRBD1|NA|TRBV12-3/TRBV12-4
CASSQDRAGKLFF
TGTGCCAGCAGTCAGGACAGGGCAGGAAAACTGTTTTTT
>TRBJ2-6|TRBD1|once|TRBV9
CASSVGQGSSGANVLTF
TGTGCCAGCAGCGTAGGACAGGGGAGCTCTGGGGCCAACGTCCTGACTTTC
>TRBJ2-1|TRBD1|NA|TRBV24-1
CATSTGTGGMGSYNEQFF
TGTGCCACCAGTACCGGGACAGGGGGCATGGGCTCCTACAATGAGCAGTTCTTC
>TRBJ1-1|TRBD1|once|TRBV9
CASSVAGQGPTEAFF
TGTGCCAGCAGCGTAGCGGGACAGGGGCCCACTGAAGCTTTCTTT
>TRBJ1-3|TRBD1|NA|TRBV6-6
CASTDTGQGFGNTIYF
TGTGCCAGCACCGATACGGGACAGGGGTTTGGAAACACCATATATTTT
>TRBJ1-1|NA|NA|TRBV3-1/TRBV3-2
CASSQLLENTEAFF
TGTGCCAGCAGCCAATTACTTGAGAACACTGAAGCTTTCTTT
>TRBJ2-2|NA|NA|TRBV3-1/TRBV3-2
CASSQPFSSVTGELFF
TGTGCCAGCAGCCAACCCTTCTCTAGTGTCACCGGGGAGCTGTTTTTT
>TRBJ2-1|TRBD2|NA|TRBV7-3
CASSSPGLAGGRNEQFF
TGTGCCAGCAGCTCCCCCGGACTAGCGGGGGGGCGCAATGAGCAGTTCTTC
>TRBJ2-4|TRBD2|NA|TRBV6-2/TRBV6-3
CASSYGGGIQYF
TGTGCCAGCAGTTACGGGGGGGGCATTCAGTACTTC
>TRBJ1-6|NA|few|TRBV3-1/TRBV3-2
CASSQEQGRGNSPLHF
TGTGCCAGCAGCCAGGAACAGGGAAGGGGTAATTCACCCCTCCACTTT
>TRBJ2-7|NA|NA|TRBV28
CASSLWIGGAHYEQYF
TGTGCCAGCAGTTTATGGATTGGAGGGGCCCACTACGAGCAGTACTTC
>TRBJ2-1|TRBD1|once|TRBV6-6
CASSYSRRQGPNEQFF
TGTGCCAGCAGTTACTCGAGACGACAGGGACCCAATGAGCAGTTCTTC
>TRBJ2-7|NA|NA|TRBV10-1
CASSAAGAPYEQYF
TGCGCCAGCAGTGCGGCGGGGGCCCCCTACGAGCAGTACTTC
>TRBJ2-1|TRBD2|NA|TRBV6-2/TRBV6-3
CASSWGGSYNEQFF
TGTGCCAGCAGCTGGGGGGGCTCCTACAATGAGCAGTTCTTC
>TRBJ1-1|NA|few|TRBV7-9
CATQRGNTEAFF
TGTGCCACTCAAAGAGGGAACACTGAAGCTTTCTTT
>TRBJ2-3|TRBD1|once|TRBV7-3
CASSLSPGGIAVADTQYF
TGTGCCAGCAGCTTATCTCCAGGGGGCATCGCAGTCGCGGATACGCAGTATTTT